This passage covers 5 T cell receptor beta chains from one sample sequenced in a study of technical replicates of blood from four donors. The assay was immunoSEQ multiplex PCR, and TCRdb's table has in-frame clones only and misses some. The data contain more than 65,000 clones, about 97% of them singletons. The sample comprised T cells isolated from PBMCs. The receptors derive from a human donor in good health.

The chain recombines TRBV6-5 with TRBJ2-5, with 7 bases identical to TRBD1. The germline V gene has CDR1 MNHEY and CDR2 SVGAGI. The V segment lost 0 bases and the J segment 5 bases; nucleotides outside the gene matches: 9. CDR3 length: 16 residues. The CDR3 reads CASSYSGDSKRETQYF. For the CDR3, the DNA is TGTGCCAGCAGTTACTCTGGGGACAGCAAACGGGAGACCCAGTACTTC.

The chain couples TRBV11-3 to TRBJ2-5, with TRBD1 as a possible D gene (6 bases). The CDR3 has 16 amino acids. Germline CDR1 and CDR2: SGHNT and YENEEA. V was pared by 5 bases and J by 3 bases, with 19 bases between. The CDR3 nucleotides read TGTGCCAGCAGCGGACCCCGAGACAGGAGGAAAGAGACCCAGTACTTC. Protein: CASSGPRDRRKETQYF.

J is TRBJ2-7 and V is TRBV5-5; 12 positions match TRBD2. Trimming removed 1 base from V and 3 bases from J; junction bases left unmatched: 5. Germline values: CDR1 SGHKS, CDR2 YYEKEE (reference sequence). The CDR3 is 16 residues long. The CDR3 is CASSLQGLAGFYEQYF. The CDR3 bases are TGTGCCAGCAGCTTGCAAGGACTAGCGGGGTTCTACGAGCAGTACTTC.

The chain carries TRBV4-1 and TRBJ2-1; 8 bases are shared with TRBD2. The CDR3 runs to 14 residues. J lost 5 bases, V lost 4 bases, and 4 bases had no gene match. The germline V gene encodes CDR1 MGHRA and CDR2 YSYEKL. As DNA, the CDR3 is TGCGCCAGCAGCCTAGCGGGGCGGAACAATGAGCAGTTCTTC. This translates into CASSLAGRNNEQFF.

The gene calls are TRBV7-2 and TRBJ1-1; D is undetermined. Germline values: CDR1 SGHTA, CDR2 FQGNSA. CDR3 length: 15 amino acids. Trimming took off 6 bases at V and 5 bases at J, with 19 bases between the two ends. The CDR3 DNA follows: TGTGCCAGCAGTGAAACACGGGTTTGGCGGACTGAAGCTTTCTTT. Translation gives CASSETRVWRTEAFF.